The entry below gives a single T cell receptor beta chain sequence along with its context. This sample stems from a study of blood T cell repertoires in COVID-19. About the study: Samples came from the United States, Italy and Spain, spanning acute and convalescent COVID-19. The cDNA or gDNA used as material had been derived from T cells, B-cell-depleted T cells, or PBMCs.

In the original analysis: Using reference gene primer amplification, nucleated cell counts were estimated. Clones were sequenced by immunoSEQ multiplex PCR, and TCRdb holds only the in-frame ones, with some missing. V and J calls and clone size are as listed in that table; D and trimming were resolved from the DNA. Of about 62,000 clones in the sample, over 75% are singletons; the top ten hold 15% to 20%. Germline V gives CDR1 MDHEN, CDR2 SYDVKM. This CDR3 region has 15 residues. Trimming at V came to 5 bases and at J to 3 bases, leaving 4 bases not matched to a gene. One Seattle source followed patients from active infection through their disease course.

Material: peripheral blood. This sequence originates from a woman aged 60-75 years with COVID-19, enrolled during active disease. The chain employs TRBV28 and TRBJ1-2; TRBD1 matches at 12 bases. The CDR3 here is CASSPGTGGDYGYTF. DNA of the CDR3: TGTGCCAGCAGTCCCGGGACAGGGGGCGACTATGGCTACACCTTC.